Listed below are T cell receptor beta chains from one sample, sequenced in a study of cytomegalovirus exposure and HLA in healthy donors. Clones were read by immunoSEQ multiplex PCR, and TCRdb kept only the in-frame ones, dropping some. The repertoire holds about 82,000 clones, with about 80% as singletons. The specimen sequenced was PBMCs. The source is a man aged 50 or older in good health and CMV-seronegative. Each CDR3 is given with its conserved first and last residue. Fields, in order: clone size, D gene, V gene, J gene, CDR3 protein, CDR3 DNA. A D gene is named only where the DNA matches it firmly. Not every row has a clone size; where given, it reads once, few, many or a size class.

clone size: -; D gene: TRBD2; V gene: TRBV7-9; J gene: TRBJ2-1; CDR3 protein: CSSSVSGTSYNEQFF; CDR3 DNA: TGTTCCAGCAGCGTTAGCGGGACCTCCTACAATGAGCAGTTCTTC
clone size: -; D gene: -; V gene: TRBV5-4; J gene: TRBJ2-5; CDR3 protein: CASSFWDKEETQYF; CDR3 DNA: TGTGCCAGCAGCTTTTGGGACAAGGAAGAGACCCAGTACTTC
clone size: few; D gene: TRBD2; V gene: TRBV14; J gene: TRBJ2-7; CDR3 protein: CASSPRGVTYEQYF; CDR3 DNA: TGTGCCAGCAGCCCGCGGGGGGTCACCTACGAGCAGTACTTC
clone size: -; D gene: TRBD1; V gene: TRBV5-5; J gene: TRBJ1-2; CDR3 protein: CASSSRTGRNYGYTF; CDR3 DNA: TGTGCCAGCAGCTCCCGGACAGGAAGGAACTATGGCTACACCTTC
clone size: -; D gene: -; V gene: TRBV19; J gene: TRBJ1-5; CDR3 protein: CASSLTLSNQPQHF; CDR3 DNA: TGTGCCAGTAGTTTAACATTAAGCAATCAGCCCCAGCATTTT
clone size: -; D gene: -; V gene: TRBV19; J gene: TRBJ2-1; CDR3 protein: CASSPSSYNEQFF; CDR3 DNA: TGTGCCAGTAGCCCGAGCTCCTACAATGAGCAGTTCTTC
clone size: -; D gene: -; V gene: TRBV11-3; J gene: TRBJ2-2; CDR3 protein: CASSTRTENTGELFF; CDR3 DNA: TGTGCCAGCAGCACCCGGACAGAGAACACCGGGGAGCTGTTTTTT
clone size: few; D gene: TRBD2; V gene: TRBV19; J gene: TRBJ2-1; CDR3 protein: CASSPSAGDYNEQFF; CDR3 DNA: TGTGCCAGTAGCCCCTCTGCGGGGGATTACAATGAGCAGTTCTTC
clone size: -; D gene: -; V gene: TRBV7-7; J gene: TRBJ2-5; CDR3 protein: CASSLLPDGRGETQYF; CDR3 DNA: TGTGCTAGCAGCTTATTACCTGACGGACGGGGAGAGACCCAGTACTTC
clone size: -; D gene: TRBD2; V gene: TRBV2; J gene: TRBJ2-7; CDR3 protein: CASSRLARTTYEQYF; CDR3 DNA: TGTGCCAGCAGTAGACTAGCGAGGACTACCTACGAGCAGTACTTC
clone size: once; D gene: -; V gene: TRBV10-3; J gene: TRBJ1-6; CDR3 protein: CATHRGSDNSPLHF; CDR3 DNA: TGTGCCACCCATCGGGGGAGTGATAATTCACCCCTCCACTTT
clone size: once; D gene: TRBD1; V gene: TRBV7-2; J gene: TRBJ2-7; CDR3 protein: CASSFQTGGGYEQYF; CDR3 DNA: TGTGCCAGCAGCTTCCAGACAGGGGGCGGGTACGAGCAGTACTTC
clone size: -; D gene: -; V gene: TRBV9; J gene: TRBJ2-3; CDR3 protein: CASSPQAYQTDTQYF; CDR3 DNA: TGTGCCAGCAGCCCCCAGGCCTACCAAACGGATACGCAGTATTTT
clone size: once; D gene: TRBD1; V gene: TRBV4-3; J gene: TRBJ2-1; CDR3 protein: CASSQGRTGLTVDEQFF; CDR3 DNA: TGCGCCAGCAGCCAAGGGAGGACAGGCCTAACTGTCGATGAGCAGTTCTTC
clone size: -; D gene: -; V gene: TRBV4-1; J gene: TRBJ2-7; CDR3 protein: CASSQANDRPGYEQYF; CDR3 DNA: TGCGCCAGCAGCCAAGCCAACGACAGGCCTGGGTACGAGCAGTACTTC
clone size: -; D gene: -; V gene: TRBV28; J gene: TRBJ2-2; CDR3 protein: CASSRWGYTGELFF; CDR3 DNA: TGTGCCAGCAGTAGGTGGGGCTACACCGGGGAGCTGTTTTTT
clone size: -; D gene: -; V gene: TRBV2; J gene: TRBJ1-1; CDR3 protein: CASSDREDTEAFF; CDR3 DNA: TGTGCCAGCAGTGACAGGGAGGACACTGAAGCTTTCTTT
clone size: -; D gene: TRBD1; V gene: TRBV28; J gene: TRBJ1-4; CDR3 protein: CASTKRGTGGKEKLFF; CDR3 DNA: TGTGCCAGCACCAAAAGGGGGACAGGGGGAAAGGAAAAACTGTTTTTT
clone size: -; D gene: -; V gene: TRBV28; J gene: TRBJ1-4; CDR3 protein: CATSRRGGEEKLFF; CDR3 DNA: TGTGCCACCTCGAGGCGGGGAGGGGAGGAAAAACTGTTTTTT
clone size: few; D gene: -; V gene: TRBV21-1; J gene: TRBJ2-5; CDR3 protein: CAAGTGASEETQYF; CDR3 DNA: TGTGCCGCCGGGACAGGGGCATCAGAAGAGACCCAGTACTTC
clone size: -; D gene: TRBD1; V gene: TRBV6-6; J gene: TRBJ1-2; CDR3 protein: CASSQGRGLYGYTF; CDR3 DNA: TGTGCCAGCAGTCAAGGCAGGGGGCTCTATGGCTACACCTTC
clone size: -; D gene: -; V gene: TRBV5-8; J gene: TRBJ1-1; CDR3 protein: CASTPRGGRNTEAFF; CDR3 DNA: TGTGCCAGCACCCCCCGGGGGGGCCGAAACACTGAAGCTTTCTTT
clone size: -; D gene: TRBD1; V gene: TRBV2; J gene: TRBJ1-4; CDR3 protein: CASSPDRGGSGNEKLFF; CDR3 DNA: TGTGCCAGCAGTCCGGACAGGGGAGGGTCTGGTAATGAAAAACTGTTTTTT
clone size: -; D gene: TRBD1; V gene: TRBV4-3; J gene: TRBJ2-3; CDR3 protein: CASSQGGRTGTEGDTQYF; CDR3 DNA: TGCGCCAGCAGCCAAGGGGGCCGTACCGGGACAGAAGGAGATACGCAGTATTTT
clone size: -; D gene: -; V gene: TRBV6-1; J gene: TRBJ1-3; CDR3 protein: CASSAATGFSSGNTIYF; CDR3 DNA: TGTGCCAGCAGTGCAGCGACAGGTTTCTCGTCTGGAAACACCATATATTTT
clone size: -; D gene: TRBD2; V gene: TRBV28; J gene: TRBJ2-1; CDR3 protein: CASSRGGREQFF; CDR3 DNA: TGTGCCAGCAGTCGGGGGGGGCGGGAGCAGTTCTTC
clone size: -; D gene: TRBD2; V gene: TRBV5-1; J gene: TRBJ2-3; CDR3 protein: CASSLAGGPGTDTQYF; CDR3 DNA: TGCGCCAGCAGCTTAGCGGGGGGGCCGGGGACAGATACGCAGTATTTT
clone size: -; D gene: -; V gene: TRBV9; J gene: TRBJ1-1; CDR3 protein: CASSKVGNTEAFF; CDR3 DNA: TGTGCCAGCAGCAAAGTCGGGAACACTGAAGCTTTCTTT
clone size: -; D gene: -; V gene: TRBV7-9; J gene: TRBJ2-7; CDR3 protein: CSSSHSYEQYF; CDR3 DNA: TGTTCCAGCAGCCATTCCTACGAGCAGTACTTC
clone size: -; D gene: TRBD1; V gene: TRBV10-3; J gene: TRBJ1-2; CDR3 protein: CAISGTGDGYTF; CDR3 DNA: TGTGCCATCAGCGGGACAGGGGATGGCTACACCTTC
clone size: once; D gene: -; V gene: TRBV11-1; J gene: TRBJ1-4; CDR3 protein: CASSPGRRNEKLFF; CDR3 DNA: TGTGCCAGCAGCCCCGGACGGAGGAATGAAAAACTGTTTTTT
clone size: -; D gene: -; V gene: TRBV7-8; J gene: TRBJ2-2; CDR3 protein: CASSFLTSSADTGELFF; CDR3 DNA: TGTGCCAGCAGCTTCCTCACGTCTAGCGCGGACACCGGGGAGCTGTTTTTT
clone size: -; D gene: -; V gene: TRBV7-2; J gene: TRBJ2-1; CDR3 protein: CASSPEGGKNEQFF; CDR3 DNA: TGTGCCAGCAGCCCCGAGGGGGGGAAGAATGAGCAGTTCTTC
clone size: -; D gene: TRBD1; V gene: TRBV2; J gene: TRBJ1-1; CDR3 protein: CASRRTGSNTEAFF; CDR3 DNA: TGTGCCAGCAGACGGACAGGGTCGAACACTGAAGCTTTCTTT
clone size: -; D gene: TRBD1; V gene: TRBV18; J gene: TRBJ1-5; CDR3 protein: CASSPSMGQGNQPQHF; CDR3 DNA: TGTGCCAGCTCACCGTCGATGGGACAGGGCAATCAGCCCCAGCATTTT
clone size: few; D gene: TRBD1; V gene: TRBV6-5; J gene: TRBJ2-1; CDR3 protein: CASRFRDRVFGEQFF; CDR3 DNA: TGTGCCAGCAGATTCCGGGACAGGGTATTTGGTGAGCAGTTCTTC
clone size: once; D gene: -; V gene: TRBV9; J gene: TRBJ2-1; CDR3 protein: CASSEGGLWSNEQFF; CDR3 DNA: TGTGCCAGCAGCGAAGGAGGGTTGTGGTCCAATGAGCAGTTCTTC
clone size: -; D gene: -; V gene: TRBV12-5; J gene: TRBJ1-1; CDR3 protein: CASGLSGVNTEAFF; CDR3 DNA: TGTGCTAGTGGTTTGTCAGGTGTGAACACTGAAGCTTTCTTT
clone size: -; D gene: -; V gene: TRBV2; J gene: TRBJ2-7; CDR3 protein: CATRKDRNSYEQYF; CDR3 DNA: TGTGCCACAAGAAAAGACAGGAACTCCTACGAGCAGTACTTC
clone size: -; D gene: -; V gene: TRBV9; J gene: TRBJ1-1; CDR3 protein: CASSDTMNTEAFF; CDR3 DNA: TGTGCCAGCAGCGATACTATGAACACTGAAGCTTTCTTT
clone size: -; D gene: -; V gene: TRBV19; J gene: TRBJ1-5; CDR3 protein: CASTGGRGDARRNQPQHF; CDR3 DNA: TGTGCCAGTACTGGCGGCAGGGGTGATGCAAGGCGCAATCAGCCCCAGCATTTT
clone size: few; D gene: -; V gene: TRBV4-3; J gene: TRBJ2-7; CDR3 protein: CASSQDYYSYEQYF; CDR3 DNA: TGCGCCAGCAGCCAAGACTACTACTCCTACGAGCAGTACTTC
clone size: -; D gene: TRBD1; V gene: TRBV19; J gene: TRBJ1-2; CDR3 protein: CASSKGQGWDGYTF; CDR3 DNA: TGTGCCAGTAGCAAGGGACAGGGGTGGGATGGCTACACCTTC
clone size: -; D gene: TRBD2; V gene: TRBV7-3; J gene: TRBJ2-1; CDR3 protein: CASSLIASGNNEQFF; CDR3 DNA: TGTGCCAGCAGCTTAATTGCTAGCGGAAACAATGAGCAGTTCTTC
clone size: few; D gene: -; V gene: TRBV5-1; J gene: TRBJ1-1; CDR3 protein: CASSLGPGDTEAFF; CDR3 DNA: TGCGCCAGCAGCTTGGGGCCGGGGGACACTGAAGCTTTCTTT
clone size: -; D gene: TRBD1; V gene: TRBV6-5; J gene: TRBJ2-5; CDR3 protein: CASSYLGQEETQYF; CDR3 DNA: TGTGCCAGCAGTTACCTGGGACAGGAAGAGACCCAGTACTTC
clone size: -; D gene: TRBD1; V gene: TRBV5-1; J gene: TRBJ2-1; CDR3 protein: CASSIRTGGDNEQFF; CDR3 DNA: TGCGCCAGCAGCATACGTACAGGGGGCGATAATGAGCAGTTCTTC
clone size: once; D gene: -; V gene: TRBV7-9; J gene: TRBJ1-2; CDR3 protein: CSSSLSGDNYGYTF; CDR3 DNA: TGTTCCAGCAGCTTATCAGGGGATAACTATGGCTACACCTTC
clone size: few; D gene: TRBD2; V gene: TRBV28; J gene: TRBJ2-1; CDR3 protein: CASSPGLAASGEQFF; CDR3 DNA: TGTGCCAGCAGCCCAGGACTAGCGGCCTCGGGGGAGCAGTTCTTC
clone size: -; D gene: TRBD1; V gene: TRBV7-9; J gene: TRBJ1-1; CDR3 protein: CASSLGGGQGRENTEAFF; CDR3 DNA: TGTGCCAGCAGCTTGGGGGGGGGACAGGGAAGGGAAAACACTGAAGCTTTCTTT
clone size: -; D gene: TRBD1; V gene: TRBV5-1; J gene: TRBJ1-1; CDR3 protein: CASSPGSGGNTEAFF; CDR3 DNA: TGCGCCAGCAGCCCCGGTTCAGGGGGGAACACTGAAGCTTTCTTT
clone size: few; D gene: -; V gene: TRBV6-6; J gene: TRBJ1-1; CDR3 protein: CASSYPGVNTEAFF; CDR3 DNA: TGTGCCAGCAGTTACCCAGGGGTAAACACTGAAGCTTTCTTT
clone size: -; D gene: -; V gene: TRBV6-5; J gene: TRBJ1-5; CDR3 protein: CASREGTSQPQHF; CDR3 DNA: TGTGCCAGCAGGGAGGGTACCTCTCAGCCCCAGCATTTT
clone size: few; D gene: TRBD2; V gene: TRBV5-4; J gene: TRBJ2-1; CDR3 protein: CASSPSGLAGPGNEQFF; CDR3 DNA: TGTGCCAGCAGCCCGTCAGGACTAGCGGGGCCGGGGAATGAGCAGTTCTTC